This is a list of T cell receptor beta chains from one sample in a study of cytomegalovirus exposure and HLA in healthy donors. Repertoires were generated with immunoSEQ multiplex PCR, while TCRdb's copy carries only in-frame clones and drops some. The repertoire includes approximately 250,000 clones, around 78% of them detected once, and about 0.47% sits in the top ten. The sample consisted of PBMCs. These TCRs come from a boy aged 5-17 years in good health and CMV-seronegative. Both conserved end residues are part of each CDR3. Each record gives: D gene, J gene, V gene, clone size, CDR3 DNA, CDR3 protein. A D gene is named only where the DNA matches it firmly. Only some rows state a clone size, as once, few, many or a class for expanded clones.

NA TRBJ2-1 TRBV19 NA TGTGCCAGTATCGGACTCTACTACAATGAGCAGTTCTTC CASIGLYYNEQFF
TRBD2 TRBJ2-7 TRBV11-3 NA TGTGCCAGCAGCTTATGGGGGGGGGACTCCTACGAGCAGTACTTC CASSLWGGDSYEQYF
NA TRBJ1-5 TRBV2 NA TGTGCCAGCAGTTTCGGTCTATTAGCGACAGGAAGCAATCAGCCCCAGCATTTT CASSFGLLATGSNQPQHF
NA TRBJ2-7 TRBV6-1 few TGTGCCAGCCTGAACACCGGGACCTACGAGCAGTACTTC CASLNTGTYEQYF
NA TRBJ1-1 TRBV10-1 NA TGCGCCAGCATTCCCAGTTTGGGCCCCCCGTCTGAAGCTTTCTTT CASIPSLGPPSEAFF
NA TRBJ1-1 TRBV11-2 NA TGTGCCAGCAGCTTAGATTTTGGAGTTCCGGCTGAAGCTTTCTTT CASSLDFGVPAEAFF
NA TRBJ1-1 TRBV18 NA TGTGCCAGCTCACCACGGGGGGTCGGCGGCACTGAAGCTTTCTTT CASSPRGVGGTEAFF
TRBD1 TRBJ1-1 TRBV5-1 NA TGCGCCAGCAGTTCTACAGGGGTCACTGAAGCTTTCTTT CASSSTGVTEAFF
NA TRBJ1-5 TRBV27 once TGTGCCAGCAGTTTATTCGGACAGAGCAATCAGCCCCAGCATTTT CASSLFGQSNQPQHF
TRBD2 TRBJ2-2 TRBV5-1 once TGCGCCAGCAGCTTGGACAGCGGGGCGAACACCGGGGAGCTGTTTTTT CASSLDSGANTGELFF
NA TRBJ1-5 TRBV27 NA TGTGCCAGGGAAGGTGGCTCAGGGAAGGTCGGTCAGCCCCAGCATTTT CAREGGSGKVGQPQHF
TRBD2 TRBJ2-3 TRBV12-5 NA TGTGCTAGTGTGCGGGGGGGCCTTATAGATACGCAGTATTTT CASVRGGLIDTQYF
TRBD2 TRBJ2-5 TRBV5-4 NA TGTGCCAGCAGCCTCGGGACTAGCCGATCACCCGTACGGGAGACCCAGTACTTC CASSLGTSRSPVRETQYF
TRBD2 TRBJ2-7 TRBV7-2 NA TGTGCCAGCAGCCCCCGTCTTGTAGCGGGAGGGAGGGCGTACGAGCAGTACTTC CASSPRLVAGGRAYEQYF
NA TRBJ1-3 TRBV5-1 NA TGCGCCAGCAGCTTGGAACTTGGGACACCTCAATCTGGAAACACCATATATTTT CASSLELGTPQSGNTIYF
NA TRBJ2-5 TRBV7-7 NA TGTGCTAGCAGCTTAACGGGTACGAGGGAGACCCAGTACTTC CASSLTGTRETQYF
TRBD2 TRBJ2-3 TRBV19 NA TGTGCCAGTAGTCCGCCGGGAGGGTATTCGGGGGATACGCAGTATTTT CASSPPGGYSGDTQYF
TRBD1 TRBJ2-1 TRBV5-1 NA TGCGCCAGCAGCTTGCGACAGGGGTCAGGCAATGAGCAGTTCTTC CASSLRQGSGNEQFF